The text below deals with one TCR beta chain. What it binds is not known. RNA was extracted from bulk tissue without any cell sorting. This CDR3 contains 16 residues. Germline assignment: CDR1 SGHNT and CDR2 YENEEA. With V trimmed by 8 bases and J by 4 bases, 13 bases remained unmatched. The source of the sample is a study of tumor and adjacent non-tumor tissue in lung cancer. Whole-study context: On average, productive TCRbeta reads reached 4 million to 4.5 million per sample.

Study-level findings and limits: Tumor TCR diversity, when higher, was linked to shorter survival.

TCRbeta libraries were built with three rounds of nested PCR, modified from ARM-PCR. Each CDR3 protein is one row after TCRdb ran MiXCR on the multiplex PCR reads. The table has some 200,000 distinct CDR3 sequences, over 55% seen once. This rearrangement joins TRBV11-3 to TRBJ2-2; 7 bases are a match to TRBD2. The clonotype originates from a man in his 60s with non-small cell lung cancer. The sequenced sample was lung tumor tissue. The chain's CDR3 is CASCSSGSGSTGELFF. The CDR3 bases are TGTGCCAGCTGCTCTAGCGGCAGTGGGAGCACCGGGGAGCTGTTTTTT. The full variable domain, completed using reference TRBV11-3 and TRBJ2-2, is EAGVVQSPRYKIIEKKQPVAFWCNPISGHNTLYWYLQNLGQGPELLIRYENEEAVDDSQLPKDRFSAERLKGVDSTLKIQPAELGDSAVYLCASCSSGSGSTGELFFGEGSRLTVL.